Presented here are 10 T cell receptor beta chains from one specimen sequenced in a study of shared clonotypes between healthy human individuals. Measured with immunoSEQ multiplex PCR; TCRdb has only the in-frame clones, and not every one. Here the sample spans around 2,100,000 clones, about 95% being singletons. Naivety among CD8 cells was defined by CD45RO negativity and positive CCR7 selection, thereby excluding terminally differentiated effector memory CD45RA+ cells. Sequenced material: naive CD8+ T cells sorted from blood. Source of these receptors: a young man in good health.

V and J are TRBV6-5 and TRBJ1-5; no clear D. Germline V gene sequence: CDR1 MNHEY, CDR2 SVGAGI. The CDR3 loop spans 14 amino acids. V gave up 5 bases and J gave up 3 bases, with 11 bases separating them. The CDR3 nucleotides read TGTGCCAGCAGTACGGACGGATCCAATCAGCCCCAGCATTTT. It translates to CASSTDGSNQPQHF.

V is TRBV6-6 and J is TRBJ2-7; either TRBD1 or TRBD2 may supply D (5 bases each). V was cut by 9 bases and J by 3 bases, with 24 bases left in between. Germline lookup yields CDR1 MNHNY and CDR2 SVGAGI (reference sequence). The CDR3 length is 16 residues. The CDR3 reads CASMDNRWGIGYEQYF. CDR3 sequence (DNA): TGTGCCAGTATGGACAACAGGTGGGGGATCGGCTACGAGCAGTACTTC.

This clone has a single count. The chain links TRBV6-1 to TRBJ2-3; the D call may be TRBD1 or TRBD2 (6 bases each). The germline V gene encodes CDR1 MNHNS and CDR2 SASEGT. V lost 2 bases and J 6 bases, leaving 18 bases between the germline ends. The CDR3 runs 16 residues. In nucleotides, the CDR3 is TGTGCCAGCAGTGAAAGGCGGGCAGGGGAGGACGATACGCAGTATTTT. Protein: CASSERRAGEDDTQYF.

The chain carries TRBV5-4 and TRBJ1-5; weak D call: TRBD1 (5 bases). The CDR3 runs to 13 residues. Trimming cost V 0 bases and J 5 bases, with 6 bases left between them. CDR1 is SGHNT and CDR2 is YYREEE in the germline V gene (reference sequence). The CDR3 DNA reads as TGTGCCAGCAGCTTGGGGGGGGATCAGCCCCAGCATTTT. Translated: CASSLGGDQPQHF.

The rearrangement links TRBV6-1 to TRBJ1-5, with unresolved D. The germline CDR1 and CDR2 sequences are MNHNS and SASEGT. The CDR3 sequence is 15 residues long. Trimming left V 7 bases short and J 1 base short, with 14 bases between. CDR3 sequence reads: CASNPIGLSNQPQHF. CDR3 DNA: TGTGCCAGCAACCCAATCGGGTTGAGCAATCAGCCCCAGCATTTT.

This clone has just one count. This chain uses TRBV4-3 with TRBJ2-2, with TRBD2 matching over 7 bases. CDR3 length: 15 residues. Germline CDR1 is LGHNA and CDR2 is YSLEER. Germline trimming cut 1 base from V and 4 bases from J; bases unmatched to any gene: 3. The CDR3 loop reads CASSQAGGGTGELFF. The CDR3 DNA is TGCGCCAGCAGCCAAGCTGGGGGGGGCACCGGGGAGCTGTTTTTT.

This CDR3 reads CAWTEGQGLQPQHF. As DNA, the CDR3 is TGTGCCTGGACCGAGGGACAGGGTCTCCAGCCCCAGCATTTT. V and J are TRBV30 and TRBJ1-5, with TRBD1 matching 9 bases. Germline V gives CDR1 GTSNPN, CDR2 SVGIG (reference sequence). This CDR3 is 14 amino acids long. Trimming cost V 4 bases and J 7 bases; bases outside gene matches: 8.

This clone was recorded once. The rearrangement joins TRBV7-6 to TRBJ2-2, with D possibly being TRBD2 (6 bases). From germline, CDR1 is SGHVS and CDR2 FNYEAQ. V lost 4 bases and J 0 bases, leaving 18 bases between the germline ends. This CDR3 has 18 residues. The CDR3 loop is CASSWSPWLASNTGELFF. In nucleotides, the CDR3 is TGTGCCAGCAGCTGGTCACCGTGGCTAGCGTCGAACACCGGGGAGCTGTTTTTT.

The rearrangement links TRBV30 to TRBJ2-3; D is unresolved. Trimming pared 7 bases from V and 0 bases from J, leaving 14 bases between. Germline values: CDR1 GTSNPN, CDR2 SVGIG (reference sequence). The CDR3 runs 14 residues. For the CDR3, the DNA is TGTGCCTCGGAAGGGCAGACTAGCACAGATACGCAGTATTTT. Its translation is CASEGQTSTDTQYF.

The CDR3 sequence is CASSSIYNEQFF. CDR3 bases: TGTGCCAGCAGTTCGATTTACAATGAGCAGTTCTTC. The chain recombines TRBV6-5 with TRBJ2-1; D gene unclear. The V gene's germline CDR1 is MNHEY and CDR2 SVGAGI. V was pared by 4 bases and J by 4 bases, with 5 bases between. The CDR3 sequence is 12 residues long.